This paragraph covers one T cell receptor beta chain sequence. PCR was performed using 60 Vbeta and 13 Jbeta primers. Assay: immunoSEQ multiplex PCR; the TCRdb copy retains only in-frame clones and omits some. This sample lists over 35,000 clones; its ten largest clones have more than 1.5%. This entry is derived from a study of cytomegalovirus exposure and HLA in healthy donors. The J segment lost 4 bases and the V segment lost 8 bases, leaving 9 bases of the junction unmatched. The CDR3 runs 17 residues. The germline gives CDR1 WNHNN, CDR2 SYGVQD (reference sequence). The receptor was derived from a woman in her 30s in good health and CMV-seronegative. The chain couples TRBV10-1 to TRBJ2-1; TRBD2 matches at 15 bases. The sequenced sample was PBMCs. The CDR3 region has the DNA TGCGCCAGCCCCTCGGGACTAGCGGGAGGCCAGTACAATGAGCAGTTCTTC. It specifies CASPSGLAGGQYNEQFF.